Listed below are T cell receptor beta chains from one sample, sequenced in a study of blood T cells in healthy people across ages. Via MiXCR, TCRdb re-called the 5' RACE reads, giving one row per CDR3 protein. The table lists about 640,000 distinct CDR3 sequences, about 28% of them singletons. Sequenced input: blood. These receptors were collected from a woman aged 80 or over in good health. Each CDR3 is given with its conserved first and last residue. A D gene is named only where the DNA matches it firmly. Only some rows state a clone size, as once, few, many or a class for expanded clones.

CDR3nt,CDR3aa,abundance,v_gene,d_gene,len,j_gene
TGTGCCAGCAACGGGGTAGGAGAGCAGTTCTTC,CASNGVGEQFF,-,TRBV6-6,-,11,TRBJ2-1
TGCGCCAGCAGCGCACCGGGACAGGGTAATCCAGATACGCAGTATTTT,CASSAPGQGNPDTQYF,many,TRBV5-1,TRBD1,16,TRBJ2-3
TGTGCCAGCAGCGTAGGAGATTACGAGCAGTACTTC,CASSVGDYEQYF,many,TRBV9,-,12,TRBJ2-7
TGTGCCAGCAGCTCCCCCCGAGTTCGGACTGAAGCTTTCTTT,CASSSPRVRTEAFF,few,TRBV13,-,14,TRBJ1-1
TGTGCCAGCAGCAGAAGGGGGACAGATACGCAGTATTTT,CASSRRGTDTQYF,-,TRBV6-5,-,13,TRBJ2-3
TGTGCCAGCAGCCAAGAACGATGGCCTAGCGGGGGCCTCTACAATGAGCAGTACTTC,CASSQERWPSGGLYNEQYF,-,TRBV3-1,TRBD2,19,TRBJ2-7
TGTGCCAGCAGTTTAATACGGACGGCTACGCAGTATTTT,CASSLIRTATQYF,many,TRBV27,-,13,TRBJ2-3
TGTGCCAGCAGCCCGATAGCGGGGGTCGCCTGCAATGAGCAGTTCTTC,CASSPIAGVACNEQFF,-,TRBV7-3,TRBD2,16,TRBJ2-1
TGCGCCAGCAGCTTGACTGGGACTAGCGGGGGGTTTTTGGGCAATGAGCAGTTCTTC,CASSLTGTSGGFLGNEQFF,-,TRBV5-1,TRBD2,19,TRBJ2-1
TGTGCCACCAGTGATTTAATCGGCGCCCAGCAGTACTTC,CATSDLIGAQQYF,-,TRBV24-1,-,13,TRBJ2-5
TGTGCCAGCAGCAGCCTGGGACGGGGCCGGAGGGAGACCCAGTACTTC,CASSSLGRGRRETQYF,-,TRBV7-2,-,16,TRBJ2-5
TGCGCCAGCAGCTTGGAGGGCGCCGATAATTCACCCCTCCACTTT,CASSLEGADNSPLHF,many,TRBV5-1,-,15,TRBJ1-6
TGCGCCAGCAGCTTGGTCGCCGGGGATAAGGAGACCCAGTACTTC,CASSLVAGDKETQYF,many,TRBV5-1,-,15,TRBJ2-5
TGTGCCAGCAGCCCGGGACTATCCGTCGGAGATACGCAGTATTTT,CASSPGLSVGDTQYF,once,TRBV13,TRBD2,15,TRBJ2-3
TGTGCCAGCTGTCCTAGCGGGGTGGGGGAGCAGTTCTTC,CASCPSGVGEQFF,-,TRBV2,TRBD2,13,TRBJ2-1
TGTGCCAGCAGTCGACTAGCTTCAGATACGCAGTATTTT,CASSRLASDTQYF,many,TRBV6-5,TRBD2,13,TRBJ2-3
TGTGCCAGCAGCCCCCTACTAGCGGGGAAAACCGGGGAGCTGTTTTTT,CASSPLLAGKTGELFF,-,TRBV3-1,TRBD2,16,TRBJ2-2
TGTGCCAGCAGAGCGGGGGATATAGATACGCAGTATTTT,CASRAGDIDTQYF,-,TRBV27,TRBD2,13,TRBJ2-3
TGCAGCGCCTCGGGGACAATGAACACTGAAGCTTTCTTT,CSASGTMNTEAFF,few,TRBV29-1,-,13,TRBJ1-1
TGTGCCATCTCTGTAAGTGGGGATTCACCCCTCCACTTT,CAISVSGDSPLHF,many,TRBV10-3,-,13,TRBJ1-6
TGTGCCAGCAGCTTAGCCTCTCGGGGGCCCAATCAGCCCCAGCATTTT,CASSLASRGPNQPQHF,many,TRBV7-8,-,16,TRBJ1-5
TGTGCCAGCAGCCCGGACAGGGGGCGCTTTGAAAAACTGTTTTTT,CASSPDRGRFEKLFF,few,TRBV7-9,TRBD1,15,TRBJ1-4
TGTGCCAGCACAGGGGACGTAATAGAAAAACTGTTTTTT,CASTGDVIEKLFF,many,TRBV12-3/TRBV12-4,-,13,TRBJ1-4
TGTGCCAGCTCACCACCCGGCAGGCTGAACTATGGCTACACCTTC,CASSPPGRLNYGYTF,few,TRBV18,-,15,TRBJ1-2
TGCAGTGCTAGTAGCAGGGTCGGCGAAAAACTGTTTTTT,CSASSRVGEKLFF,many,TRBV20-1,-,13,TRBJ1-4
TGTGCCAGCAAGGGGCAGGGGGCTTTCTCACACTATGGCTACACCTTC,CASKGQGAFSHYGYTF,many,TRBV9,TRBD1,16,TRBJ1-2
TGCAGTGCTAGACTAGCGGGGGAGACCCAGTACTTC,CSARLAGETQYF,many,TRBV20-1,TRBD2,12,TRBJ2-5
TGCGCCAGCAGCTCTAGCGGGGGGGCCTCCTACAATGAGCAGTTCTTC,CASSSSGGASYNEQFF,many,TRBV5-1,TRBD2,16,TRBJ2-1